This T cell receptor beta chain was retrieved from a study of blood T cell repertoires in COVID-19 (dated by TCRdb to the early 2020s). Study-wide context: Samples covering the acute and convalescent phases of COVID-19 were provided by collaborators in the United States, Italy and Spain. The sample metadata nearly always contained a de-identified subject ID, COVID-19 status, age in years and sex. Where available, HLA class I and class II types were taken from metadata supplied by the sample provider and were not determined by assay-based typing. The samples were drawn from the first 160 participants of the ongoing ImmuneRACE study and from about 1,200 subjects provided by 6 global collaborators. The material from the prospective study consisted of cDNA or gDNA derived from T cells, B-cell-depleted T cells, or PBMCs. The repertoires were made available in a free public database intended to serve as a resource for research on the immune response to SARS-CoV-2. The dataset comprised deeply sampled blood TCRbeta repertoires from subjects exposed to, actively infected with, or recovered from COVID-19. What the authors observed across the whole study: Clinical and demographic metadata were provided uncurated, with the amount varying by source and participant.

TCRbeta CDR3 regions were amplified from genomic DNA using the immunoSEQ Assay, a bias-controlled multiplex PCR. In the source study's methods: Within the assay, amplification of reference gene primers was used to estimate how many nucleated cells each sample contained. Sequence reads were collapsed and filtered to measure the absolute abundance of every unique TCRbeta CDR3 rearrangement. For each sample, productive Simpson clonality was calculated as the square root of Simpson's diversity index over productive rearrangements. TCRdb limited this immuneACCESS table to in-frame rearrangements with V and J called. A share of clones is missing; checked studies link under half to unresolved V genes, and the rest is unexplained. From that table come the V and J calls and clone size; the DNA was used to work out D and trimming. Within this sample are about 180,000 clones, with roughly 85% of them counted one time only. More than 9% of the sample is taken by the ten largest.

The collaborating institutions used their own protocols to collect whole blood in K2EDTA tubes. For TCRbeta analysis, collaborators shipped samples as frozen whole blood, isolated PBMCs, or DNA extracted from either of those sample types. About this clone itself: Its antigen has not been determined. Per-base quality was not reported, and no clone a single base away is much larger than it.

Its CDR3 holds 14 amino acids, cysteine through phenylalanine. Of all the DNA, just the CDR3 is kept, 42 bases in frame from base 1. Deletion took 6 bases off V and 4 bases off J, with a span of 15 bases between the germline ends. The germline V gene (reference sequence) specifies LGHDT as CDR1 and YNNKEL as CDR2. The specimen sequenced was peripheral blood. Recombination joined TRBV3-1 (or the pseudogene TRBV3-2) with TRBJ1-2; TRBD1 could be the D gene, as 6 bases match. This TCR derives from a woman older than 75 with active or convalescent COVID-19. The nucleotides read TGTGCCAGCAGTTCAATGCAGGGGACCTATGGCTACACCTTC. The translation is CASSSMQGTYGYTF.